A single sample is the source of the 27 T cell receptor beta chains below, sequenced in a study of T cell repertoires in aging, cancer and after chemotherapy. The template was genomic DNA from peripheral blood, not RNA. A mixed TRB-A/B primer pool amplified rearranged TRB by multiplex touch-down PCR. TCRdb re-analysed the multiplex PCR reads in MiXCR, keeping a single row per CDR3 protein. The sample lists about 2,500 distinct CDR3 sequences; 23% were seen once. Sequencing was performed on blood. These receptors originate from a human donor with a solid tumor.

This chain connects TRBV10-2 to TRBJ2-7; D is unclear. Trimming took 4 bases from V and 2 from J, leaving 9 bases between them. The CDR3 sequence is 13 residues long. From germline, CDR1 is WSHSY and CDR2 SAAADI. The CDR3 here is CASSASQTYEQYF. The CDR3 DNA reads as TGCGCCAGCAGTGCTTCACAAACCTACGAGCAGTACTTC.

The chain recombines TRBV5-1 with TRBJ2-7; no definite D call. The V end was cut by 2 bases, the J end by 0 bases, with 12 bases between. This CDR3 has 15 residues. The germline V gene has CDR1 SGHRS and CDR2 YFSETQ. CDR3 loop: CASSLPYRNSYEQYF. CDR3 bases: TGCGCCAGCAGCTTACCGTACCGTAACTCCTACGAGCAGTACTTC.

The CDR3 spells CASSPNYEQYF. For the CDR3, the DNA is TGTGCCAGCAGCCCTAACTACGAGCAGTACTTC. The gene calls are TRBV7-2 and TRBJ2-7; D uncertain. The V end lost 5 bases, the J end lost 3 bases, and 5 bases lay between the germline ends. This CDR3 has 11 amino acids. The germline gives CDR1 SGHTA, CDR2 FQGNSA.

This chain uses TRBV4-1 with TRBJ1-4; no clear D. This CDR3 region has 13 residues. With 1 base removed from V and 8 bases from J, the gap between germline ends came to 8 bases. Germline V lookup: CDR1 MGHRA, CDR2 YSYEKL. CDR3 amino acids: CASSQVVGEKLFF. As DNA, the CDR3 is TGCGCCAGCAGCCAAGTAGTGGGGGAAAAACTGTTTTTT.

The chain has TRBV20-1 and TRBJ1-5; 7 nucleotides agree with TRBD1. J lost 5 bases, V lost 0 bases, and 7 bases had no gene match. CDR1 is DFQATT, CDR2 SNEGSKA, per germline (reference sequence). The CDR3 has 15 residues. This chain's CDR3 is CSARDTGVWDQPQHF. The CDR3 DNA sequence: TGCAGTGCTAGAGATACAGGGGTATGGGATCAGCCCCAGCATTTT.

A few counts support this clonotype. The chain uses TRBV10-2 and TRBJ2-1; D possibly corresponds to TRBD1 (6 bases). CDR1 is WSHSY and CDR2 is SAAADI in the germline V gene. The CDR3 has 15 residues. V was cut by 2 bases and J by 4 bases, with 12 bases left in between. CDR3 loop: CASSELAGEYNEQFF. The CDR3 DNA sequence: TGCGCCAGCAGTGAGCTGGCAGGGGAATACAATGAGCAGTTCTTC.

This clonotype was counted once. The chain recombines TRBV4-1 with TRBJ2-7; D gene unclear. The CDR3 loop spans 13 amino acids. With 0 bases removed from V and 5 bases from J, the gap between germline ends came to 8 bases. Germline values: CDR1 MGHRA, CDR2 YSYEKL. CDR3 DNA sequence: TGCGCCAGCAGCCAAGATCGTCGGAACGAGCAGTACTTC. As protein: CASSQDRRNEQYF.

This clonotype has only one observation. V gene TRBV29-1 combines with J gene TRBJ2-6, with 11 bases aligning to TRBD1. The germline CDR1 and CDR2 sequences are SQVTM and ANQGSEA. The CDR3 covers 18 residues. Trimming at V came to 6 bases and at J to 0 bases, leaving 10 bases not matched to a gene. The CDR3 region is CSVAGTGGPFSGANVLTF. For the CDR3, the DNA is TGCAGCGTCGCCGGGACAGGGGGGCCCTTCTCTGGGGCCAACGTCCTGACTTTC.

This clonotype is termed medium-sized (0.01 to 0.1%). The V gene is TRBV6-1, the J gene TRBJ2-1, with no clear D. CDR1 is MNHNS, CDR2 SASEGT, per germline. The CDR3 loop spans 15 amino acids. Trimming shortened V by 6 bases and J by 2 bases, and 14 bases separated the two germline ends. This chain's CDR3 is CASRRTGTTYNEQFF. The CDR3 region has the DNA TGTGCCAGCAGGAGGACCGGAACAACCTACAATGAGCAGTTCTTC.

This clonotype is medium-sized in the sample. One junction end disagrees with the germline gene, perhaps due to a read error. The gene calls are TRBV27 and TRBJ2-1; a possible D gene is TRBD1 (5 bases). CDR3 size: 15 residues. Germline CDR1 is MNHEY and CDR2 is SMNVEV (reference sequence). The CDR3 coding sequence is TGTGCCAGCAGTTTAGGGGCCGCGGCGACCCAACAGCAAGTCTTC. Encoded protein: CASSLGAAATQQQVF.

Comment on this clonotype: Possible read error: a much larger clone is one base away. The V gene is TRBV20-1, the J gene TRBJ2-1; 9 bases align to TRBD1. After removal of 5 bases from V and 5 bases from J, the junction contained 10 bases not matched to a gene. The CDR3 is 15 residues long. CDR1 and CDR2 (germline): DFQATT, SNEGSKA (reference sequence). The CDR3 DNA is TGCAGTGCTCCTACCGGGACAGGGTCTGACAATGAGCAGTTCTTC. Translation: CSAPTGTGSDNEQFF.

The chain is built from TRBV11-3 and TRBJ2-2, with D tentatively TRBD1 (5 bases). CDR3 length: 16 amino acids. V was cut by 1 base and J by 2 bases, with 11 bases left in between. CDR1 and CDR2 from the germline V gene are SGHNT and YENEEA. CDR3 residues: CASSLGGYQNTGELFF. CDR3 nucleotides: TGTGCCAGCAGCTTAGGGGGCTACCAAAACACCGGGGAGCTGTTTTTT.

J is TRBJ2-7 and V is TRBV6-1, with 9 bases fitting TRBD1. CDR1 and CDR2 from the germline V gene are MNHNS and SASEGT. The CDR3 loop spans 14 amino acids. V lost 8 bases to trimming and J lost 5 bases; unmatched junction nucleotides: 10. The CDR3 here is CASSLYRGLDEQYF. CDR3 sequence (DNA): TGTGCCAGCTCGCTATACAGGGGGCTCGACGAGCAGTACTTC.

V is TRBV5-5 and J is TRBJ2-7, with D possibly matching TRBD1 (6 bases). Germline-derived CDR1 and CDR2 are SGHKS and YYEKEE (reference sequence). The ends were cut back, 3 bases at V and 1 base at J, with 11 bases in the middle. The CDR3 is 14 amino acids. The CDR3 loop reads CASSSAGVSYEQYF. The CDR3 DNA reads as TGTGCCAGCAGCTCGGCAGGGGTTTCCTACGAGCAGTACTTC.

The V gene is TRBV2, the J gene TRBJ2-2; possible D gene TRBD1, 6 bases. This CDR3 contains 14 residues. V lost 4 bases, J lost 5 bases, and 11 bases lay in between. Germline lookup yields CDR1 SNHLY and CDR2 FYNNEI. Written as DNA, the CDR3 is TGTGCCAGCAGTGTCCGTAGGGGGACCGGGGAGCTGTTTTTT. It codes for CASSVRRGTGELFF.

In the case of this clonotype: The junction departs from the called germline gene at one end, perhaps through a read error. The J gene is TRBJ2-7, the V gene TRBV19; D possibly corresponds to TRBD2 (6 bases). Germline-derived CDR1 and CDR2 are LNHDA and SQIVND (reference sequence). This CDR3 is 14 amino acids long. CDR3 DNA sequence: TGTGCCGGTAGCACTGGACTACTCTCCTACGAGCAGTACTTC. Residues: CAGSTGLLSYEQYF.

The chain carries TRBV10-2 and TRBJ1-2; TRBD1 matches 7 bases. Germline values: CDR1 WSHSY, CDR2 SAAADI. J was trimmed by 4 bases and V by 3 bases; bases with no gene match: 8. CDR3 size: 15 residues. The CDR3 loop is CASSEPGEGAYGYTF. CDR3 bases: TGCGCCAGCAGTGAACCAGGGGAGGGGGCCTATGGCTACACCTTC.

This clonotype was seen a handful of times. V usage is TRBV10-3 and J usage is TRBJ1-3; D perhaps matches TRBD1 (5 bases). Germline loops: CDR1 ENHRY, CDR2 SYGVKD. This CDR3 has 17 amino acids. Trimming pared 5 bases from V and 0 bases from J, leaving 17 bases between. CDR3 sequence reads: CAISRDRATASGNTIYF. The CDR3 region has the DNA TGTGCCATCAGTAGGGACCGCGCTACCGCCTCTGGAAACACCATATATTTT.

DNA for the CDR3: TGTGCCAGCAGGCAAAACAGGGACTACCGGCCTGAAGCTTTCTTT. Translated, it gives CASRQNRDYRPEAFF. This rearrangement joins TRBV28 to TRBJ1-1; D is possibly TRBD1 (6 bases). The CDR3 is made up of 15 amino acids. Per the germline V gene, CDR1 is MDHEN and CDR2 is SYDVKM. V was pared by 6 bases and J by 6 bases, with 20 bases between.

The rearrangement uses TRBV11-3 and TRBJ2-3, with D unclear. V dropped 1 base and J dropped 3 bases, with 2 bases sitting between them. Germline V lookup: CDR1 SGHNT, CDR2 YENEEA. The CDR3 consists of 12 residues. The CDR3 here is CASSLGTDTQYF. As DNA, the CDR3 is TGTGCCAGCAGCTTAGGAACAGATACGCAGTATTTT.

This clonotype showed up just a few times. CDR3 residues: CASSQERDRGRDEQYF. DNA of the CDR3: TGCGCCAGCAGCCAAGAAAGGGACAGGGGGCGTGACGAGCAGTACTTC. The V and J genes are TRBV4-1 and TRBJ2-7; TRBD1 matches at 12 bases. From germline, CDR1 is MGHRA and CDR2 YSYEKL. V lost 0 bases, J lost 5 bases, and 5 bases stayed unmatched. The CDR3 consists of 16 residues.

This chain connects TRBV10-1 to TRBJ2-2; D is perhaps TRBD1 (6 bases). This CDR3 is built from 17 residues. Looked up from germline, CDR1 is WNHNN and CDR2 is SYGVQD (reference sequence). Trimming removed 6 bases at V and 7 bases at J, with 24 bases between. DNA of the CDR3: TGCGCCAGCAGCTTTATTACTTCAGGGACATACGGCGGGGAGCTGTTTTTT. It codes for CASSFITSGTYGGELFF.

This clonotype was observed a few times. In DNA, the CDR3 is TGCAGTGCTAGACGCACGCTGCTGCAGCCCCAGCATTTT. Its translation: CSARRTLLQPQHF. The chain is built from TRBV20-1 and TRBJ1-5; D unresolved. Germline loops: CDR1 DFQATT, CDR2 SNEGSKA (reference sequence). This CDR3 comprises 13 residues. Trimming left V 2 bases short and J 7 bases short, with 12 bases between.

In its sample, this clonotype was seen a few times. Mismatch with germline at one junction end may stem from a read error. V and J are TRBV4-2 and TRBJ2-1, with a weak D call TRBD2 (5 bases). This CDR3 is 17 amino acids long. Germline values: CDR1 LGHNA, CDR2 YNFKEQ. CDR3 amino acids: CASSQDRRAGRHNEQFF. The CDR3 DNA is TGCGCCAGCAGCCAAGATCGTCGGGCGGGCAGGCACAATGAGCAGTTCTTC.

This clonotype was counted a few times. V usage is TRBV6-5 and J usage is TRBJ2-2; D assignment may be TRBD1 or TRBD2 (5 bases each). Germline CDR1 reads MNHEY; CDR2 reads SVGAGI. CDR3 length: 16 amino acids. Trimming stripped 2 bases from V and 4 bases from J, with 14 bases between. The CDR3 reads CASSYPSLGGTGELFF. CDR3 DNA sequence: TGTGCCAGCAGTTACCCTTCCCTTGGGGGCACCGGGGAGCTGTTTTTT.

This sequence joins TRBV5-4 and TRBJ2-3; 7 bases are shared with TRBD1. Trimming removed 4 bases from V and 2 bases from J; junction bases left unmatched: 7. The CDR3 totals 15 residues. Germline V gives CDR1 SGHNT, CDR2 YYREEE (reference sequence). The CDR3 DNA reads TGTGCCAGCAGCGACCACAGGGGTAACACAGATACGCAGTATTTT. Protein sequence: CASSDHRGNTDTQYF.

The chain is built from TRBV19 and TRBJ2-7; tentatively, D is TRBD1 (7 bases). This CDR3 comprises 15 residues. Germline loops: CDR1 LNHDA, CDR2 SQIVND (reference sequence). V gave up 5 bases and J gave up 4 bases, with 18 bases separating them. DNA of the CDR3: TGTGCCAGTAGTCCCTCCAGGGGGGCGACATACGAGCAGTACTTC. The encoded protein is CASSPSRGATYEQYF.